The 26 T cell receptor beta chains below all came from one sample that was sequenced in a study of post-analysis software for immune sequencing data. The authors incorporated unique molecular identifiers into the TCR beta cDNA libraries. One entry per CDR3 protein results from TCRdb running MiXCR on the PCR reads. In the table there are roughly 160,000 distinct CDR3 sequences, around 34% of which are singletons. The specimen was blood, collected after autologous hematopoietic stem cell transplantation. These receptors were taken from a girl aged 5-17 years with multiple sclerosis.

The rearrangement uses TRBV6-5 and TRBJ2-1; possible D gene TRBD1, 6 bases. The V end was cut by 2 bases, the J end by 9 bases, with 11 bases between. Germline CDR1 reads MNHEY; CDR2 reads SVGAGI. The CDR3 length is 13 residues. CDR3 amino acids: CASSYADSTEQFF. The CDR3 DNA sequence: TGTGCCAGCAGTTACGCGGACAGCACTGAGCAGTTCTTC.

This clonotype came up a few times. The chain employs TRBV20-1 and TRBJ2-7; possibly TRBD1 or TRBD2 for D (6 bases each). The CDR3 extends over 14 amino acids. Trimming removed 6 bases from V and 6 bases from J, with 21 bases in between. Germline lookup yields CDR1 DFQATT and CDR2 SNEGSKA (reference sequence). CDR3 in amino acids: CSATRALRGVEQYF. Here the CDR3 DNA reads TGCAGTGCCACCAGGGCCCTAAGGGGGGTCGAGCAGTACTTC.

This clonotype was counted between two and nine times. The V call is TRBV9, the J call TRBJ2-1; weak D call: TRBD2 (6 bases). V gave up 0 bases and J gave up 0 bases, with 16 bases separating them. This CDR3 has 18 amino acids. Germline CDR1 is SGDLS and CDR2 is YYNGEE. The CDR3 reads CASSVAPRGSYSYNEQFF. CDR3 nucleotide sequence: TGTGCCAGCAGCGTAGCTCCGCGGGGTAGCTACTCCTACAATGAGCAGTTCTTC.

The chain recombines TRBV20-1 with TRBJ1-5; a weak D match, TRBD1 (6 bases). Germline V gene data show CDR1 as DFQATT and CDR2 as SNEGSKA (reference sequence). This CDR3 is built from 13 residues. V dropped 4 bases and J dropped 7 bases, with 14 bases sitting between them. CDR3 DNA: TGCAGTGCTAACAGAGGGGGACGACAGCCCCAGCATTTT. Translating it yields CSANRGGRQPQHF.

The table lists this clonotype with a few counts. The rearrangement joins TRBV24-1 to TRBJ2-1; TRBD1 aligns across 7 bases. The germline CDR1 and CDR2 sequences are KGHDR and SFDVKD. V dropped 8 bases and J dropped 6; count of bases not matched to a gene: 6. The CDR3 consists of 13 residues. Written as DNA, the CDR3 is TGTGCCACCATGAGACAGGGTAGCAATGAGCAGTTCTTC. Amino acid sequence: CATMRQGSNEQFF.

This clonotype showed up just once. The rearrangement joins TRBV12-5 to TRBJ2-1, with 7 bases lining up with TRBD2. This CDR3 region has 14 residues. The ends lost 6 bases at V and 7 bases at J; junction bases unmatched: 9. Germline-derived CDR1 and CDR2 are LGHNT and FRNRAP. For the CDR3, the DNA is TGTGCTAGTGGACCGGGACTAAATTTGAATGAGCAGTTCTTC. Its translation is CASGPGLNLNEQFF. Full variable domain (missing parts from reference TRBV12-5 and TRBJ2-1): DARVTQTPRHKVTEMGQEVTMRCQPILGHNTVFWYRQTMMQGLELLAYFRNRAPLDDSGMPKDRFSAEMPDATLATLKIQPSEPRDSAVYFCASGPGLNLNEQFFGPGTRLTVL.

This clonotype was found a few times. The chain carries TRBV4-3 and TRBJ1-2; no clear D. The germline V gene has CDR1 LGHNA and CDR2 YSLEER. The CDR3 has 13 amino acids. V was clipped by 0 bases and J by 4 bases, with 6 bases between them. The CDR3 DNA reads as TGCGCCAGCAGCCAAGATGAGAGCTATGGCTACACCTTC. Its translation: CASSQDESYGYTF.

For the CDR3, the DNA is TGTGCCAGCGCCCCCTGGACTAGCGGGGCAGATACGCAGTATTTT. Translating gives CASAPWTSGADTQYF. V and J are TRBV12-3 or TRBV12-4 and TRBJ2-3; 12 nucleotides match TRBD2. The CDR3 totals 15 residues. The V segment lost 8 bases and the J segment 4 bases; nucleotides outside the gene matches: 7.

This clonotype was observed a single time. This chain links TRBV3-1 with TRBJ2-1, with D perhaps TRBD2 (6 bases). Germline CDR1 and CDR2: LGHDT and YNNKEL (reference sequence). The CDR3 consists of 13 residues. Trimming took 1 base from V and 9 from J, leaving 10 bases between them. The CDR3 here is CASSQAGRGEQFF. DNA for the CDR3: TGTGCCAGCAGCCAAGCCGGGAGAGGTGAGCAGTTCTTC.

The chain combines TRBV6-5 with TRBJ1-4, with D unresolved. The CDR3 totals 14 residues. The germline CDR1 and CDR2 sequences are MNHEY and SVGAGI. V gave up 2 bases and J gave up 8 bases, with 12 bases separating them. The CDR3, as DNA: TGTGCCAGCAGTTACGGTGGACCAGGCGAAAAACTGTTTTTT. Its translation: CASSYGGPGEKLFF.

This chain joins TRBV29-1 and TRBJ2-5; D could derive from TRBD1 or TRBD2 (6 bases each). Germline V gives CDR1 SQVTM, CDR2 ANQGSEA. The CDR3 consists of 12 residues. Trimming cost V 1 base and J 11 bases, with 14 bases left between them. CDR3 sequence: CSVEVGGNEQYF. The DNA for the CDR3 is TGCAGCGTTGAAGTAGGGGGGAATGAGCAGTACTTC.

The rearrangement joins TRBV11-2 to TRBJ2-5, with D possibly TRBD2 on 6 matching bases. The CDR3 spans 14 residues. The germline gives CDR1 SGHAT, CDR2 FQNNGV. Trimming cost V 7 bases and J 5 bases, with 17 bases left between them. The CDR3 is CASTALGGQETQYF. CDR3 nucleotides: TGTGCCAGCACCGCCTTGGGGGGTCAGGAGACCCAGTACTTC.

This clonotype has a count of ten or more. The genes are TRBV7-2 and TRBJ2-1; 13 nucleotides align to TRBD2. Germline V CDR1 and CDR2: SGHTA, FQGNSA. This CDR3 has 16 residues. V dropped 5 bases and J dropped 7; count of bases not matched to a gene: 8. CDR3 sequence reads: CASSPTSGRGGNEQFF. In DNA, the CDR3 is TGTGCCAGCAGCCCCACTAGCGGGAGGGGAGGTAATGAGCAGTTCTTC.

The chain links TRBV13 to TRBJ1-1; D unclear. CDR3 size: 13 residues. The V end was cut by 2 bases, the J end by 4 bases, with 8 bases between. Per the germline V gene, CDR1 is PRHDT and CDR2 is FYEKMQ (reference sequence). CDR3 sequence (DNA): TGTGCCAGCAGCTTACTACGGGGCACTGAAGCTTTCTTT. Its protein is CASSLLRGTEAFF.

The chain recombines TRBV19 with TRBJ2-1; 9 bases are shared with TRBD1. The CDR3 runs to 16 residues. Germline V gene sequence: CDR1 LNHDA, CDR2 SQIVND (reference sequence). The junction had 7 bases not matched to a gene; V was cut back by 1 base and J by 6 bases. For the CDR3, the DNA is TGTGCCAGTAGTATAGCGGGGACAGGGATATTCAATGAGCAGTTCTTC. Its translation: CASSIAGTGIFNEQFF.

As regards this clonotype: A junction boundary mismatches the germline segment, possibly from a read error. This chain uses TRBV5-5 with TRBJ2-5; 13 positions match TRBD2. CDR1 SGHKS and CDR2 YYEKEE come from the germline V gene (reference sequence). The CDR3 is made up of 16 amino acids. Here the CDR3 reads CAGSLRTSGGQETQYF. For the CDR3, the DNA is TGTGCCGGCAGCTTAAGGACTAGCGGGGGACAAGAGACCCAGTACTTC. The full variable domain, in which reference TRBV5-5 and TRBJ2-5 provide the parts outside the CDR3, is DAGVTQSPTHLIKTRGQQVTLRCSPISGHKSVSWYQQVLGQGPQFIFQYYEKEERGRGNFPDRFSARQFPNYSSELNVNALLLGDSALYLCAGSLRTSGGQETQYFGPGTRLLVL.

This clonotype has ten or more counts. The V call is TRBV7-2, the J call TRBJ1-5; D not resolved. The V gene's germline CDR1 is SGHTA and CDR2 FQGNSA. V dropped 7 bases and J dropped 0 bases, with 4 bases sitting between them. CDR3 size: 12 residues. The chain's CDR3 is CASTHSNQPQHF. CDR3 DNA sequence: TGTGCCAGCACCCATAGCAATCAGCCCCAGCATTTT.

This clonotype was seen only a few times. V usage is TRBV2 and J usage is TRBJ2-3; a possible D gene is TRBD1 (5 bases). Trimming stripped 9 bases from V and 2 bases from J, with 18 bases between. The CDR3 is 15 amino acids. Germline V gene sequence: CDR1 SNHLY, CDR2 FYNNEI. The CDR3 DNA sequence: TGTGCCAGTCTGCTCTGGGGCACACACACAGATACGCAGTATTTT. Amino acid sequence: CASLLWGTHTDTQYF.

The chain combines TRBV25-1 with TRBJ2-1; D may be TRBD1 (6 bases). Per germline, CDR1 MGHDK and CDR2 SYGVNS. Between the trimmed V and J ends, which lost 6 bases and 10 bases, there was a span of 16 bases. The CDR3 length is 13 residues. This CDR3 reads CASSPTQGHEQFF. The CDR3 DNA reads TGTGCCAGCAGCCCCACCCAGGGACACGAGCAGTTCTTC.

This clonotype was picked up a small number of times. A read error is possible here, since a much larger clone lies one base away. The chain links TRBV20-1 to TRBJ2-1; the D call may be TRBD1 or TRBD2 (7 bases each). Looked up from germline, CDR1 is DFQATT and CDR2 is SNEGSKA (reference sequence). Deletions cut 0 bases from V and 10 bases from J, with 19 bases between. This CDR3 has 15 amino acids. In nucleotides, the CDR3 is TGCAGTGCTAGAGATACAGGGGCGGGAGCGTACGAGCAGTTCTTC. This sequence encodes CSARDTGAGAYEQFF.

The CDR3 here is CASSFTGETQYF. CDR3 nucleotides: TGTGCCAGCAGTTTTACGGGAGAGACCCAGTACTTC. The V gene is TRBV28, the J gene TRBJ2-5; D uncertain. Germline-derived CDR1 and CDR2 are MDHEN and SYDVKM. The CDR3 is made up of 12 amino acids. V was shortened by 3 bases and J by 4 bases, with 6 bases between the two germline ends.

This clonotype was counted only a few times. The chain combines TRBV6-1 with TRBJ2-3; D ambiguous. The V gene's germline CDR1 is MNHNS and CDR2 SASEGT. The CDR3 covers 11 residues. Trimming stripped 9 bases from V and 7 bases from J, with 11 bases between. CDR3 in DNA: TGTGCCAGTGGACGAGAAAATACGCAGTATTTT. Translation gives CASGRENTQYF.

The table lists this clonotype with a few counts. The V gene is TRBV28, the J gene TRBJ2-7, with 12 bases lining up with TRBD1. The CDR3 runs to 15 residues. Germline V gene data show CDR1 as MDHEN and CDR2 as SYDVKM. J gave up 5 bases and V 2 bases, and 4 bases lay outside the gene matches. The CDR3, as DNA: TGTGCCAGCAGTTTACTGGGACAGGGGGCCGACGAGCAGTACTTC. This sequence encodes CASSLLGQGADEQYF.

The gene calls are TRBV7-9 and TRBJ2-6; 10 nucleotides line up with TRBD1. Germline CDR1 is SEHNR and CDR2 is FQNEAQ (reference sequence). The CDR3 runs to 18 residues. With 4 bases clipped from V and 2 bases from J, the junction kept 8 bases outside the gene matches. The CDR3 DNA is TGTGCCAGCAGCTCTTATCCGGGACAGGGGACTGGGGCCAACGTCCTGACTTTC. It is translated as CASSSYPGQGTGANVLTF.

V is TRBV7-9 and J is TRBJ1-2; 10 bases are shared with TRBD1. The CDR3 totals 14 residues. After removal of 7 bases from V and 4 bases from J, the junction contained 6 bases not matched to a gene. CDR1 is SEHNR, CDR2 FQNEAQ, per germline (reference sequence). The CDR3 spells CASTSGTGAYGYTF. The CDR3 bases are TGTGCCAGCACCTCGGGGACAGGGGCCTATGGCTACACCTTC.

Many counts were recorded for this clonotype. This rearrangement joins TRBV6-1 to TRBJ2-3; 14 bases fit TRBD2. V was pared by 2 bases and J by 5 bases, with 9 bases of the junction left unmatched. Per the germline V gene, CDR1 is MNHNS and CDR2 is SASEGT. The CDR3 has 18 amino acids. The CDR3 loop is CASSEPRTSGRPRDTQYF. The CDR3 DNA follows: TGTGCCAGCAGTGAACCCCGGACTAGCGGGAGGCCGAGAGATACGCAGTATTTT.